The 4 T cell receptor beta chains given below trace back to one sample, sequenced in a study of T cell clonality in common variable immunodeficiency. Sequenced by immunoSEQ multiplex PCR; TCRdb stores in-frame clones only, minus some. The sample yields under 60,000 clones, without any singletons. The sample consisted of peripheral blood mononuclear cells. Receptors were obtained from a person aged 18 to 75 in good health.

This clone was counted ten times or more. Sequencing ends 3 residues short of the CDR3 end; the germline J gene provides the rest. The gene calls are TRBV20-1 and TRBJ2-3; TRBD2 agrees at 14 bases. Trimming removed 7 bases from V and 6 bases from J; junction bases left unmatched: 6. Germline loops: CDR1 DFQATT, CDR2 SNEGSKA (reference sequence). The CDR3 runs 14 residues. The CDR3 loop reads CSGSTSGRGDTQYF. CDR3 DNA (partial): TGCAGTGGCTCGACTAGCGGGAGGGGGGATACG.

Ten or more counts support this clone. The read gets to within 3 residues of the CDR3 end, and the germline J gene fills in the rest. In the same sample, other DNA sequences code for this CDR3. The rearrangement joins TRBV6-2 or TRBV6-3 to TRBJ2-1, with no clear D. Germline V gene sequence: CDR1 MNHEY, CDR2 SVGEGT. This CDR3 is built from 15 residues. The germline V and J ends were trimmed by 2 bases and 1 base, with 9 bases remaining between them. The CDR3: CASSYNAPSYNEQFF. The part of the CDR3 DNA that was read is TGTGCCAGCAGTTACAACGCGCCTTCCTACAATGAG.

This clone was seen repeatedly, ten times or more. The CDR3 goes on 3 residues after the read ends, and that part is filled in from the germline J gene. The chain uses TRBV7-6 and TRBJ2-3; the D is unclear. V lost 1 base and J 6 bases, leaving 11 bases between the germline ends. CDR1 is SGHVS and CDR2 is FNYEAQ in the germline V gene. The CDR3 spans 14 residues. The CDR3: CASSLGPEVDTQYF. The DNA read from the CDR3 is TGTGCCAGCAGCTTAGGCCCAGAGGTTGATACG.

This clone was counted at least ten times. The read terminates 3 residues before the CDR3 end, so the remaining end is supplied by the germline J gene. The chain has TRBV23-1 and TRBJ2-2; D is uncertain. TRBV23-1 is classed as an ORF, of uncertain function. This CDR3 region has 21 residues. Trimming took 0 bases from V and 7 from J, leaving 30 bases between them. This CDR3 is CASSQSYMISPSQNGDGELFF. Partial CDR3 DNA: TGCGCCAGCAGTCAATCCTATATGATTTCTCCGTCACAGAACGGTGACGGGGAG.